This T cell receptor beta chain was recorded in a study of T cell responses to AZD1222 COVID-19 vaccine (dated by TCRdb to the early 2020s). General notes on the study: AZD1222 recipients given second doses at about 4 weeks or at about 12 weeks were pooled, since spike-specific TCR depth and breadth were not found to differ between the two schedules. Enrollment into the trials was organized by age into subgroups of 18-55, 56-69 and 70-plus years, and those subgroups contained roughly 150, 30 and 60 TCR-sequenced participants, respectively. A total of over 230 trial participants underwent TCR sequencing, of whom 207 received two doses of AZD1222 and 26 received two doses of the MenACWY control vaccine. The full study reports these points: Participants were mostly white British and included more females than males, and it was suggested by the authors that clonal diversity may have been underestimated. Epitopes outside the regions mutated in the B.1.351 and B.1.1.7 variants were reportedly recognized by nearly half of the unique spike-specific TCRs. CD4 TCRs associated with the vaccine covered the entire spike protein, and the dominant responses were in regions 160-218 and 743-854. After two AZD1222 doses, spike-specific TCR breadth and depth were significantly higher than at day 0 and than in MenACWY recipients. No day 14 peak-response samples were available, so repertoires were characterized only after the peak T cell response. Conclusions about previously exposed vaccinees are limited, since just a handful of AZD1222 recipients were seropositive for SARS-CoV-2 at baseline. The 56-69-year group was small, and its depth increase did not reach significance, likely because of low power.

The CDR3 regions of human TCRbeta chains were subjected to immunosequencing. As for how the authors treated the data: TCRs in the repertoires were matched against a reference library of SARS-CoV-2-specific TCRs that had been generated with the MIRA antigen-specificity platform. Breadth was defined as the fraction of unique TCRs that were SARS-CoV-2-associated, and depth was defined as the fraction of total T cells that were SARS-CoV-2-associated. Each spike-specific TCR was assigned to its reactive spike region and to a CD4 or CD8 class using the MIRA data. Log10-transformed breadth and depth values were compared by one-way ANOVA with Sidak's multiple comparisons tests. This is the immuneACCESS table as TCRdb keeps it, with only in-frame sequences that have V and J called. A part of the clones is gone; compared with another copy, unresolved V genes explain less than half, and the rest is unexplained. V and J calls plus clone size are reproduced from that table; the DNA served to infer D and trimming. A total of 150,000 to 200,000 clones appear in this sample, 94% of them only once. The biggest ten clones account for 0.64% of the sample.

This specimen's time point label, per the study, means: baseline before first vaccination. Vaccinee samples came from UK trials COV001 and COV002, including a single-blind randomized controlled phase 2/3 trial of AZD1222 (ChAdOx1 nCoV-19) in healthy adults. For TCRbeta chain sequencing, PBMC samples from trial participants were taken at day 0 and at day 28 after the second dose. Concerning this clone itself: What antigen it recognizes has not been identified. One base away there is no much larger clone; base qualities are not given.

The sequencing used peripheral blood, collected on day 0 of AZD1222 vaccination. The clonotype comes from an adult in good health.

In nucleotide form, the sequence is TGTGCCAGCAAGGTGGCGGGAGGCGGTAATGAGCAGTTCTTC. Its translation reads: CASKVAGGGNEQFF. The V and J genes are TRBV28 and TRBJ2-1; 8 central bases correspond to TRBD2. At the junction V is shortened by 7 bases and J by 7 bases; bases outside the gene matches: 9. Counted from cysteine to phenylalanine, this CDR3 has 14 amino acids. Just the 42-base CDR3 DNA is kept, in frame starting at base 1. The germline V gene yields MDHEN for CDR1 and SYDVKM for CDR2.